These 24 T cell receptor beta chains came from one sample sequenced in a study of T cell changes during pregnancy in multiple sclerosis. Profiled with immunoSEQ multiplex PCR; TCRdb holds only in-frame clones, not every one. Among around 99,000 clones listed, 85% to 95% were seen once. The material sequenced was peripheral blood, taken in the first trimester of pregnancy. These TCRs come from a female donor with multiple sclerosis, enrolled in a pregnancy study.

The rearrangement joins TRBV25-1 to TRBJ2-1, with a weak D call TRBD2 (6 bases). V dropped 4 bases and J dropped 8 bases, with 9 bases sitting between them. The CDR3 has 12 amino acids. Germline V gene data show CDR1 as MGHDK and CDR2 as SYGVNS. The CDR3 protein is CASSGGGDEQFF. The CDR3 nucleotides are TGTGCCAGCAGTGGGGGCGGGGATGAGCAGTTCTTC.

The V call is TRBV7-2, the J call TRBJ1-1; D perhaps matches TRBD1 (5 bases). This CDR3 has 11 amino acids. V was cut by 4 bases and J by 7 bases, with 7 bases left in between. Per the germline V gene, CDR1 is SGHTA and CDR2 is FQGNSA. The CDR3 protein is CASSSQVEAFF. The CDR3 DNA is TGTGCCAGCAGCTCACAGGTTGAAGCTTTCTTT.

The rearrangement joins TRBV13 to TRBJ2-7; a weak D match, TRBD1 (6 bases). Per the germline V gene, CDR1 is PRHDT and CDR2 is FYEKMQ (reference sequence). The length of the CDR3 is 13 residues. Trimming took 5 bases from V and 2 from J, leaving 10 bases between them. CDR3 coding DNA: TGTGCCAGCAGCCGACAGGCGACCTACGAGCAGTACTTC. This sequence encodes CASSRQATYEQYF. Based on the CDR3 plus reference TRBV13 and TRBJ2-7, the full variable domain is AAGVIQSPRHLIKEKRETATLKCYPIPRHDTVYWYQQGPGQDPQFLISFYEKMQSDKGSIPDRFSAQQFSDYHSELNMSSLELGDSALYFCASSRQATYEQYFGPGTRLTVT.

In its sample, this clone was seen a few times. In DNA form, the CDR3 reads TGTGCCAGCAGCCACAGGGGAGACACTGAAGCTTTCTTT. Its protein is CASSHRGDTEAFF. V gene TRBV25-1 combines with J gene TRBJ1-1; the match to TRBD1 covers 7 bases. This CDR3 has 13 residues. V shed 6 bases, J shed 3 bases, and the junction held 4 bases outside the gene matches. CDR1 is MGHDK, CDR2 SYGVNS, per germline.

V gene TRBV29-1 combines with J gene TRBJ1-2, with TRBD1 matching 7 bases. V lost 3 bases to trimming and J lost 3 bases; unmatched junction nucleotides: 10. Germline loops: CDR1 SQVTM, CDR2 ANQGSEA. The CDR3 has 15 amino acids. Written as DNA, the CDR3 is TGCAGCGTTGAGGGGACAGATCCAGGGGACTATGGCTACACCTTC. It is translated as CSVEGTDPGDYGYTF.

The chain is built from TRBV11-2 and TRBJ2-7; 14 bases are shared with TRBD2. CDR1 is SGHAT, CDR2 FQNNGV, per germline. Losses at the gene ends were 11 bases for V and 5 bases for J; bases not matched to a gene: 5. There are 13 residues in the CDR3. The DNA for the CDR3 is TGTGCCGGGAGACTAGCGGGAGGGCACGAGCAGTACTTC. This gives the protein CAGRLAGGHEQYF.

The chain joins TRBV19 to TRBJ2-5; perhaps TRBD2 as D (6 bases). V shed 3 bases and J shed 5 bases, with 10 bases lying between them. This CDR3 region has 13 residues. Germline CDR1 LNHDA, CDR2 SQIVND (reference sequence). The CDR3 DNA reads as TGTGCCAGTAGTATTTATGGAGGGGAGACCCAGTACTTC. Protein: CASSIYGGETQYF.

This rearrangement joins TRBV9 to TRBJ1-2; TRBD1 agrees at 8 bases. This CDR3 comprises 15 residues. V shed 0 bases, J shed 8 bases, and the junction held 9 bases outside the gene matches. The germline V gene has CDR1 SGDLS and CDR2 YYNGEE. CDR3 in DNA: TGTGCCAGCAGCGTAGAGGTCGGGACAGGACACGGCTACACCTTC. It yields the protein CASSVEVGTGHGYTF.

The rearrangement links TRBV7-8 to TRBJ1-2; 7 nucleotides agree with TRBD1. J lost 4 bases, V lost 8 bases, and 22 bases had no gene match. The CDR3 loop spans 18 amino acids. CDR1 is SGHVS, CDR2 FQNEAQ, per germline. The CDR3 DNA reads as TGTGCCAGCGCGGAGGGACAGAAACTTATTACCGGCCTCTATGGCTACACCTTC. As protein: CASAEGQKLITGLYGYTF.

CDR3 in DNA: TGTGCCAGCAGCCTTCTGGGACAGGGGTACGAGCAGTACTTC. As protein: CASSLLGQGYEQYF. The chain is built from TRBV14 and TRBJ2-7; TRBD1 matches 10 bases. The CDR3 runs 14 residues. Trimming cost V 4 bases and J 4 bases; bases outside gene matches: 4. Germline lookup yields CDR1 SGHDN and CDR2 FVKESK.

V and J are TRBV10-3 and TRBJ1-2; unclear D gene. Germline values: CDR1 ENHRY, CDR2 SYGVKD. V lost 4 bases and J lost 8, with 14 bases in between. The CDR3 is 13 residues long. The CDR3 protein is CAISGVAATGYTF. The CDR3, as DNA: TGTGCCATCAGTGGGGTGGCGGCGACCGGCTACACCTTC.

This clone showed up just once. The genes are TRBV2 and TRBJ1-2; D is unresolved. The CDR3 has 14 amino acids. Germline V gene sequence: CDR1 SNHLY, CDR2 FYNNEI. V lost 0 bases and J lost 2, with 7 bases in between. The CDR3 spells CASSEARGNYGYTF. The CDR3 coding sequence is TGTGCCAGCAGTGAAGCGCGGGGAAACTATGGCTACACCTTC.

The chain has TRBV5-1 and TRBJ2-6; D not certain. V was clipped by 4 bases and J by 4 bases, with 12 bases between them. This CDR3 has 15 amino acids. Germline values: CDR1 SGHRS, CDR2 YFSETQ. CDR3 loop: CASSPQELGANVLTF. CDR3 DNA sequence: TGCGCCAGCAGCCCCCAGGAATTGGGGGCCAACGTCCTGACTTTC.

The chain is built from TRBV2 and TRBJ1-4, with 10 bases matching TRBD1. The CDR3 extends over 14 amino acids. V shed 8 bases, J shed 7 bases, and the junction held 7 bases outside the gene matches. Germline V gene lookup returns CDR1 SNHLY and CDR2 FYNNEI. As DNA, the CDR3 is TGTGCCAGCGCTAGGGACAGGGGTGCTGAAAAACTGTTTTTT. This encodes CASARDRGAEKLFF.

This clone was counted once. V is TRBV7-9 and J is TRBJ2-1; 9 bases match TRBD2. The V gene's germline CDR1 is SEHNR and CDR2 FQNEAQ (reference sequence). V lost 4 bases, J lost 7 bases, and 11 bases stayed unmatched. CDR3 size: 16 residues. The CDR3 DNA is TGTGCCAGCAGCTCAGCAACTGGACTAGCGAGGAATGAGCAGTTCTTC. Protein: CASSSATGLARNEQFF.

Written as DNA, the CDR3 is TGTGCCAGCGAATTTAACAGGGGCGGTGTCGAAAAACTGTTTTTT. Translating gives CASEFNRGGVEKLFF. The genes are TRBV6-1 and TRBJ1-4, with 7 bases that match TRBD1. Germline CDR1 reads MNHNS; CDR2 reads SASEGT. The trim removed 8 bases at V and 8 bases at J, leaving 14 bases unmatched. CDR3 length: 15 amino acids.

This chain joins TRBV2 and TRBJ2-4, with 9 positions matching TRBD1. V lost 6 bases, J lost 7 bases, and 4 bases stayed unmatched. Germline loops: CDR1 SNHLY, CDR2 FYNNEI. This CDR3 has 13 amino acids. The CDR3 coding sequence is TGTGCCAGCAGCCCCGGACAGGGGAACATTCAGTACTTC. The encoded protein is CASSPGQGNIQYF.

This CDR3 reads CASSQVSGDSTDTQYF. The CDR3 nucleotides read TGCGCCAGCAGCCAAGTTAGCGGGGATAGCACAGATACGCAGTATTTT. The chain is built from TRBV4-3 and TRBJ2-3; 8 positions agree with TRBD2. The CDR3 is made up of 16 amino acids. J was trimmed by 0 bases and V by 1 base; bases with no gene match: 3. CDR1 is LGHNA, CDR2 YSLEER, per germline.

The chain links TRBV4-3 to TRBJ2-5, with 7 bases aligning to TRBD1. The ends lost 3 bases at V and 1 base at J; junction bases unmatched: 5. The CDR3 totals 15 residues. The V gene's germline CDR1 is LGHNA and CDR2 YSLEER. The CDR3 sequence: CASSQRRGPQETQYF. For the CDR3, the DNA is TGCGCCAGCAGCCAGCGAAGGGGGCCCCAAGAGACCCAGTACTTC.

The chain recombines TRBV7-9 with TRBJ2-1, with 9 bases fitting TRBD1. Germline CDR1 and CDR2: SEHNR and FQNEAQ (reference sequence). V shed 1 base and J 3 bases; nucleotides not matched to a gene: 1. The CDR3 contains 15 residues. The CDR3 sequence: CASSLGDRDYNEQFF. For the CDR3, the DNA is TGTGCCAGCAGCTTAGGGGACAGGGACTACAATGAGCAGTTCTTC. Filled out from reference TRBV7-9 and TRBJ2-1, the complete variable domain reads DTGVSQNPRHKITKRGQNVTFRCDPISEHNRLYWYRQTLGQGPEFLTYFQNEAQLEKSRLLSDRFSAERPKGSFSTLEIQRTEQGDSAMYLCASSLGDRDYNEQFFGPGTRLTVL.

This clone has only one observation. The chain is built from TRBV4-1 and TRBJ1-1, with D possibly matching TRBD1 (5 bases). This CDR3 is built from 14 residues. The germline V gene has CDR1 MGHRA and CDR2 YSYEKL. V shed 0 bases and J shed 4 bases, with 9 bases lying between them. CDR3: CASSQEGEITEAFF. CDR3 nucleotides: TGCGCCAGCAGCCAAGAAGGGGAAATCACTGAAGCTTTCTTT.

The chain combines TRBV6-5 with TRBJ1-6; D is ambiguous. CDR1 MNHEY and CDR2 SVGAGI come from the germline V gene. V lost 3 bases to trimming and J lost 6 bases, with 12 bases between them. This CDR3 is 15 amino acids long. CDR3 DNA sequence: TGTGCCAGCAGTTATGATGCAGGTGGTAATTCACCCCTCCACTTT. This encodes CASSYDAGGNSPLHF.

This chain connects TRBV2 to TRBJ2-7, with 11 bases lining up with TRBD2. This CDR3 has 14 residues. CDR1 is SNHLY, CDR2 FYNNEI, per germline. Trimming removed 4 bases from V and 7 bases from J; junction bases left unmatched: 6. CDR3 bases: TGTGCCAGCAGTGGACTAGCGGGATCACTGGAGCAGTACTTC. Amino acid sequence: CASSGLAGSLEQYF.

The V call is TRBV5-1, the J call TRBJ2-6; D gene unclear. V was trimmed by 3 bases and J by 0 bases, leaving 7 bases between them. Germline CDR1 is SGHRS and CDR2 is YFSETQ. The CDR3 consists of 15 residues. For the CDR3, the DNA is TGCGCCAGCAGCTCGTCAGGCTCTGGGGCCAACGTCCTGACTTTC. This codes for CASSSSGSGANVLTF.